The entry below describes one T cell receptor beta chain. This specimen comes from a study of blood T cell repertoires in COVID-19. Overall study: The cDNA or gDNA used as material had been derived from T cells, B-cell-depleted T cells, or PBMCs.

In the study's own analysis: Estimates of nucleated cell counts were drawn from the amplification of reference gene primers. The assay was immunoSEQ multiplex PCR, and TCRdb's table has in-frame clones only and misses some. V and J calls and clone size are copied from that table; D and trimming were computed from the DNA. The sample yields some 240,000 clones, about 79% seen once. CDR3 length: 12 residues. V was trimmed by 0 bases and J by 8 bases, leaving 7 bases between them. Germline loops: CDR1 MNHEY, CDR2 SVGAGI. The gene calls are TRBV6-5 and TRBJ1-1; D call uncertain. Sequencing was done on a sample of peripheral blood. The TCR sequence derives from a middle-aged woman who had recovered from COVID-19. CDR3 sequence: CASSYSEKEAFF. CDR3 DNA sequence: TGTGCCAGCAGTTACTCGGAGAAAGAAGCTTTCTTT.